The present TCR beta chain was sequenced within a study of neurological immune-mediated disorders. TCRdb ran MiXCR on the 5' RACE reads and lists one entry per CDR3 protein. This sample yields roughly 44,000 distinct CDR3 sequences, of which about 6% are seen a single time; around 0.6% belongs to the top ten. Germline loops: CDR1 LGHNA, CDR2 YNFKEQ. Trimming cost V 5 bases and J 0 bases; bases outside gene matches: 6. CDR3 length: 16 residues. This clonotype has ten or more counts. The chain is built from TRBV4-2 and TRBJ1-4, with 7 bases matching TRBD1. Sequenced input: CD4+ T cells from blood. The clonotype comes from a middle-aged woman in good health. CDR3 sequence: CASSSRQGATNEKLFF. As DNA, the CDR3 is TGTGCCAGCAGCTCACGACAGGGTGCAACTAATGAAAAACTGTTTTTT.